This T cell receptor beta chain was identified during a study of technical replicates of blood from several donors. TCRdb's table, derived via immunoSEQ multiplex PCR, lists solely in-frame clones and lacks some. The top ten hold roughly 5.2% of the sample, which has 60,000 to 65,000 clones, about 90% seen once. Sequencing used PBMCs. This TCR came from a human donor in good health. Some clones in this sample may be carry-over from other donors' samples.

For the CDR3, the DNA is TGTGCCAGCAGCCCGACAGGGGACAATCAGCCCCAGCATTTT. Translation gives CASSPTGDNQPQHF. The chain carries TRBV7-9 and TRBJ1-5; the match to TRBD1 covers 8 bases. Germline assignment: CDR1 SEHNR and CDR2 FQNEAQ (reference sequence). Unmatched junction bases numbered 3, after V lost 5 bases and J lost 3 bases. This CDR3 comprises 14 residues.